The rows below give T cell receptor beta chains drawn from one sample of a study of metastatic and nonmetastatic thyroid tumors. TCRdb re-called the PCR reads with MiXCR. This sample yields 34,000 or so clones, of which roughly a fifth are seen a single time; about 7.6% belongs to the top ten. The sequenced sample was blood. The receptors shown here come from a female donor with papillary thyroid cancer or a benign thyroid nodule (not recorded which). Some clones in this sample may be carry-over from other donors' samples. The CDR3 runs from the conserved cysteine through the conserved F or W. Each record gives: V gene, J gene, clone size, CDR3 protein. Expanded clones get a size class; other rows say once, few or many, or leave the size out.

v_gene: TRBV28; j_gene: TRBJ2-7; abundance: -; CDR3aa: CASSFLRQGFVGEQYF
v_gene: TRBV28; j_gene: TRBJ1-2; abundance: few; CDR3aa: CASSPYRDSHGYTF
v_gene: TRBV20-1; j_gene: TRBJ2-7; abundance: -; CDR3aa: CSATGTNYEQYF
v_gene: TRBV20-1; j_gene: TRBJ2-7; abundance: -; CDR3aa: CSAQGASGTYDQNF
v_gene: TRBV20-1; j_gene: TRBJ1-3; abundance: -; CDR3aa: CSCWRKGFGNTIYF
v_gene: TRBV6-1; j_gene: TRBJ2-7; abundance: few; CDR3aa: CASRTGVEQYF
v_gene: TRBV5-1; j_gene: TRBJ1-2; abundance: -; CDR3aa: CASSAGGQGLGGYTF
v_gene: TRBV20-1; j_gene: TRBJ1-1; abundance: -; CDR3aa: CSACAGFYTEAFF
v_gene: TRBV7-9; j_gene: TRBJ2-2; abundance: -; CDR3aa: CASSLMGAAGELFF
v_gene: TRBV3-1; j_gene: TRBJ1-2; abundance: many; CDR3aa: CASSQGQGMVGYTF
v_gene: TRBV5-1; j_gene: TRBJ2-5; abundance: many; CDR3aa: CASSLGLLAGSSETQYF
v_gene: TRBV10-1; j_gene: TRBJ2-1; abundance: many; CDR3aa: CASSEFGEQFF
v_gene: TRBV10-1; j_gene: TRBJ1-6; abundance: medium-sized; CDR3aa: CARKRTGDYNSPLHF
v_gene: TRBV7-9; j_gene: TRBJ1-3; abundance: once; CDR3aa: CASSRGQHTGNTIYF
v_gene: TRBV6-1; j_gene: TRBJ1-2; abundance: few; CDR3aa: CASSLIRDNKDGYTF
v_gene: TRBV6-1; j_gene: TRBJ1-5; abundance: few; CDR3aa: CAGSEAGAQPQHF
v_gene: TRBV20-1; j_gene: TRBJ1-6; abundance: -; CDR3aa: CSATVQGTGSSPLHF
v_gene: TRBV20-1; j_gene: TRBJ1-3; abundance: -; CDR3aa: CSASYKTGNTIYF
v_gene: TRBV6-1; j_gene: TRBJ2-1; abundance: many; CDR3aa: CASSSRVLDEQFF
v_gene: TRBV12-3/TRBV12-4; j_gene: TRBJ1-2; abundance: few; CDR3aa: CASSAGTGYTF
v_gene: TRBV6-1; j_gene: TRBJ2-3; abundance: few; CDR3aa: CACSQRLELYLYF
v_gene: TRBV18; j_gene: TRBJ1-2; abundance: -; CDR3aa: CASSQTQDNYGYTF
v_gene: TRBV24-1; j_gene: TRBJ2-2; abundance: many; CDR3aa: CATGQGVTGELFF
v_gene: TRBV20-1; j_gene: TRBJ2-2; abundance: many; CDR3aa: CSATLGGDPNTRELFF
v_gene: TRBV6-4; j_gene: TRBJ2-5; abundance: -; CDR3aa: CASSELAGGQETQYF
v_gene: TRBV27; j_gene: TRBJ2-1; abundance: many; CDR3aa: CASSTTGIYNEQFF
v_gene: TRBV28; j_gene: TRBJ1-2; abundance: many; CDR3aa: CASSGDRNYGYTF
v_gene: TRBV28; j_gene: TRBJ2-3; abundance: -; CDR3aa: CASEGTDTDTQYF
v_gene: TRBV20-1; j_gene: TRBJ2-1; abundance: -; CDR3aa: CSAFYNEQFF
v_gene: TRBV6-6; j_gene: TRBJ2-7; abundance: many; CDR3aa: CASSYHIRDRGYEQYF
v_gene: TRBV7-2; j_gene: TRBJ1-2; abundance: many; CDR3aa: CASSYSVAPDGYTF
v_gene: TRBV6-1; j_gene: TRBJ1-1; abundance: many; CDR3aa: CASRKGGEPEAFF
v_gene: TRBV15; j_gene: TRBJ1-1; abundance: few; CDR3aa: CATRRDTGWGTEAFF
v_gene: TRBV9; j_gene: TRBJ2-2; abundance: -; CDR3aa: CASSPRLALNTGELFF
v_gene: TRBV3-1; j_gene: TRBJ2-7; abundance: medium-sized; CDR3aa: CASSRDSYEQYF
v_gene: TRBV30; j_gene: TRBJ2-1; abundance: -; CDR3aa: CARTATGGLYNEQFF
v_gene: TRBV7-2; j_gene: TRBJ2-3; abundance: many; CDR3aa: CASSLGIPTDTQYF
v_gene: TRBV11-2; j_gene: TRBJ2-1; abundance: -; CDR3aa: CASSLGNNEQFF
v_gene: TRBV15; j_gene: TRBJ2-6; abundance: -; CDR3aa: CATSTTGTGANVLTF
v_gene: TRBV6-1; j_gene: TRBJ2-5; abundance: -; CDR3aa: CASSERGWSKETQYF
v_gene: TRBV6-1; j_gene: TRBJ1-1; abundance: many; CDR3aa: CASRVGQGNTEAFF